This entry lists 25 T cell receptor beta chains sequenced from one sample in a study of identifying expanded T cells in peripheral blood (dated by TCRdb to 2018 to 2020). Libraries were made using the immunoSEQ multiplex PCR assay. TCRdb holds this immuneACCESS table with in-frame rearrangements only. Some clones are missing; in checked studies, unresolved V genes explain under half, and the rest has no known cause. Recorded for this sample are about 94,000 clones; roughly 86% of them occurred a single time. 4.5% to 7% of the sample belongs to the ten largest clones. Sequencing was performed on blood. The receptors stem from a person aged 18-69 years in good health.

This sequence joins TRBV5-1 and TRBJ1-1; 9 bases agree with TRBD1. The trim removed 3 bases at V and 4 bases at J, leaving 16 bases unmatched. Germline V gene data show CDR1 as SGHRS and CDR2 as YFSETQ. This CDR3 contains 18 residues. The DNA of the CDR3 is TGCGCCAGCAGCTCTCCGGGACAGGGAGGTGCTGTGGCCACTGAAGCTTTCTTT. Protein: CASSSPGQGGAVATEAFF.

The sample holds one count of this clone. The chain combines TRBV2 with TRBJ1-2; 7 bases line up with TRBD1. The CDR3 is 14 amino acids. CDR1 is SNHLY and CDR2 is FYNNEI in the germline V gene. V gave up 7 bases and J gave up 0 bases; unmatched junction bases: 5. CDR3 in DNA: TGTGCCAGCAAGGAGGGGGCTTCTAACTATGGCTACACCTTC. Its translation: CASKEGASNYGYTF. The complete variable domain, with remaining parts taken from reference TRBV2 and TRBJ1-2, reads EPEVTQTPSHQVTQMGQEVILRCVPISNHLYFYWYRQILGQKVEFLVSFYNNEISEKSEIFDDQFSVERPDGSNFTLKIRSTKLEDSAMYFCASKEGASNYGYTFGSGTRLTVV.

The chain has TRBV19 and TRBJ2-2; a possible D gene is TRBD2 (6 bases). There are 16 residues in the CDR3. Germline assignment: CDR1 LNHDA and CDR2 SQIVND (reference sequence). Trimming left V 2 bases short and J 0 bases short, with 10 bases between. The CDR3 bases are TGTGCCAGTAGTATACAGCGGGTATCGAACACCGGGGAGCTGTTTTTT. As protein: CASSIQRVSNTGELFF. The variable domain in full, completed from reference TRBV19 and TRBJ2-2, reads DGGITQSPKYLFRKEGQNVTLSCEQNLNHDAMYWYRQDPGQGLRLIYYSQIVNDFQKGDIAEGYSVSREKKESFPLTVTSAQKNPTAFYLCASSIQRVSNTGELFFGEGSRLTVL.

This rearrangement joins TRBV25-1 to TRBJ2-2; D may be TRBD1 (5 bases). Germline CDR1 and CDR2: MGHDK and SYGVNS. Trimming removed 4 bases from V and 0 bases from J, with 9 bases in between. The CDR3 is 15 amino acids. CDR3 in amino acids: CASSGSTANTGELFF. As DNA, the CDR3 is TGTGCCAGCAGTGGATCGACAGCGAACACCGGGGAGCTGTTTTTT.

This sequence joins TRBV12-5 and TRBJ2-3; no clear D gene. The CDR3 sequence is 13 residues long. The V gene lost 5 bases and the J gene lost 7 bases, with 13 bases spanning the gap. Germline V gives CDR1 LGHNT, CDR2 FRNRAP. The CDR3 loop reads CASGPPGPNTQYF. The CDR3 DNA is TGTGCTAGTGGTCCCCCAGGCCCCAATACGCAGTATTTT.

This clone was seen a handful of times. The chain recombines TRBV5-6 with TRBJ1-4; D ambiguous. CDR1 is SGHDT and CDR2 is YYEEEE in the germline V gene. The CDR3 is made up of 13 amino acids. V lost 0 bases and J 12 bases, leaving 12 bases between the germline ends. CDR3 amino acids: CASSLGRTGELFF. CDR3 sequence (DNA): TGTGCCAGCAGCTTGGGTCGGACTGGGGAACTGTTTTTT.

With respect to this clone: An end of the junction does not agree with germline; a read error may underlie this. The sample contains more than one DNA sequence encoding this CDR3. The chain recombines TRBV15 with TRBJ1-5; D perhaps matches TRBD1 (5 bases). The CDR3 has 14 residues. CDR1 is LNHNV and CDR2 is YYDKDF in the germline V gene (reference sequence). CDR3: CATSRDQGNQPQHF. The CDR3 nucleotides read TGTGCCACCAGCAGAGATCAGGGCAACCAGCCCCAGCATTTT.

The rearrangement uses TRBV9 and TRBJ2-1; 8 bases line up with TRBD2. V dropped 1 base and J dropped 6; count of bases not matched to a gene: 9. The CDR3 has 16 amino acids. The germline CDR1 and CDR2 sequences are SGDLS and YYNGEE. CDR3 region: CASSVQAGGRGNEQFF. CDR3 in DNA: TGTGCCAGCAGCGTACAGGCGGGAGGAAGGGGCAATGAGCAGTTCTTC.

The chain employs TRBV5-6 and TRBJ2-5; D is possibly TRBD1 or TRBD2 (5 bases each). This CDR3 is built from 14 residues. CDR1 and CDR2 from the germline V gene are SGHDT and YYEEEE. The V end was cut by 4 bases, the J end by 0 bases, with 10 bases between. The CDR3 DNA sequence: TGTGCCAGCAGCGGGACGGTAAACCAAGAGACCCAGTACTTC. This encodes CASSGTVNQETQYF.

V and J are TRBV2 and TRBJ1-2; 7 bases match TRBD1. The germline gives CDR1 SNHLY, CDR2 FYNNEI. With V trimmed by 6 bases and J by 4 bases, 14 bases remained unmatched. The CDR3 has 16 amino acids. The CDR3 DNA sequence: TGTGCCAGCAGAGCGGCAGCTACAGGGGTGTCCTATGGCTACACCTTC. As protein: CASRAAATGVSYGYTF.

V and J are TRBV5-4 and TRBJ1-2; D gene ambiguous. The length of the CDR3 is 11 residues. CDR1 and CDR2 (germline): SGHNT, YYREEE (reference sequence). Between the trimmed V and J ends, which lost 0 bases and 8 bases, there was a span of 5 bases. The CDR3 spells CASSLGGGYTF. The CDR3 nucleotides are TGTGCCAGCAGCTTGGGAGGCGGCTACACCTTC.

The CDR3 is CATNLALNTDTQYF. The CDR3 DNA reads as TGTGCCACCAACCTAGCGTTGAACACAGATACGCAGTATTTT. The gene calls are TRBV10-3 and TRBJ2-3; D may be TRBD2 (6 bases). Germline CDR1 is ENHRY and CDR2 is SYGVKD. Deletions cut 10 bases from V and 2 bases from J, with 16 bases between. The CDR3 totals 14 residues.

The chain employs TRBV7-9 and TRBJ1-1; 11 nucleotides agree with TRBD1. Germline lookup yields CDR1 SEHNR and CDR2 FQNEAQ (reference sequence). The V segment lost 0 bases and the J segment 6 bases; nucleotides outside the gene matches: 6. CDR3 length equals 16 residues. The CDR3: CASSLAGTGGRAEAFF. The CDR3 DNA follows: TGTGCCAGCAGCTTAGCGGGGACAGGGGGTAGGGCTGAAGCTTTCTTT.

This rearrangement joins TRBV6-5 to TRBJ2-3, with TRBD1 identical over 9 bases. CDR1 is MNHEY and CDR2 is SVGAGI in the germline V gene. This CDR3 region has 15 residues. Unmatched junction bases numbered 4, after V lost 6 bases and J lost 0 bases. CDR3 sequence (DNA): TGTGCCAGCAGCCGGGACAGGGCTAGCACAGATACGCAGTATTTT. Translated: CASSRDRASTDTQYF.

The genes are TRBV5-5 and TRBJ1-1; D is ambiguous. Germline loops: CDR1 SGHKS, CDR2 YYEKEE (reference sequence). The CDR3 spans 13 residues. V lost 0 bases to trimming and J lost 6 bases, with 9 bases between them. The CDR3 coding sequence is TGTGCCAGCAGCTTGGTGGGGTCGGCTGAAGCTTTCTTT. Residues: CASSLVGSAEAFF.

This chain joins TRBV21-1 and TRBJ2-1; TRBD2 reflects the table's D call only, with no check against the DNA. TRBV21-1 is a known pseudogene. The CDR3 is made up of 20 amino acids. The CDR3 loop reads CASSKEAGGQPLSSYNEQFF. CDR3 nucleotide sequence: TGTGCCAGCAGCAAAGAGGCGGGAGGCCAACCTCTAAGCTCCTACAATGAGCAGTTCTTC.

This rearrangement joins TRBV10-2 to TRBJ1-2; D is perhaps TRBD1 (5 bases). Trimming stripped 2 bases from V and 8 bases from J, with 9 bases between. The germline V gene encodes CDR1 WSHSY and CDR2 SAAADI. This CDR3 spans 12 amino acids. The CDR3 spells CASSEGAGGYTF. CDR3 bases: TGCGCCAGCAGTGAGGGGGCAGGGGGCTACACCTTC.

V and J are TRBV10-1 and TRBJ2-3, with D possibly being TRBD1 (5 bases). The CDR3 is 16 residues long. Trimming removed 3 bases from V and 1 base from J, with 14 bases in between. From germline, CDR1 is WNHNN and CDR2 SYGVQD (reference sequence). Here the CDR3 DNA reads TGCGCCAGCAGTGAAAAGAGCAGGGTGGGCACAGATACGCAGTATTTT. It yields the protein CASSEKSRVGTDTQYF.

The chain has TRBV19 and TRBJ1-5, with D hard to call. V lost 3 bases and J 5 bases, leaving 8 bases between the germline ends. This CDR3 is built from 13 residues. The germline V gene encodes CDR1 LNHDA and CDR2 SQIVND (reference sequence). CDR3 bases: TGTGCCAGTAGTATTCGGGTCGATCAGCCCCAGCATTTT. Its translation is CASSIRVDQPQHF.

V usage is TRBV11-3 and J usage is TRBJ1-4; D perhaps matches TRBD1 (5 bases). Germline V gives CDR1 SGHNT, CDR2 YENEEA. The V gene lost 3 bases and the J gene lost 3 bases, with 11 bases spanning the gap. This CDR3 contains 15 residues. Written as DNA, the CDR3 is TGTGCCAGCAGCTTGAAGACGGGGGCTAATGAAAAACTGTTTTTT. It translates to CASSLKTGANEKLFF.

The CDR3 protein is CASRDSRSGNTIYF. In nucleotides, the CDR3 is TGTGCCAGTCGGGACAGCCGCTCTGGAAACACCATATATTTT. The V and J genes are TRBV18 and TRBJ1-3; 7 bases line up with TRBD1. Germline trimming cut 9 bases from V and 0 bases from J; bases unmatched to any gene: 5. This CDR3 has 14 amino acids. Germline CDR1 KGHSH, CDR2 LQKENI.

CDR3 sequence: CASSLGQGGTDTQYF. The CDR3 DNA follows: TGTGCCAGCAGCTTAGGACAGGGTGGGACAGATACGCAGTATTTT. The rearrangement uses TRBV7-2 and TRBJ2-3; 7 nucleotides align to TRBD1. After removal of 1 base from V and 3 bases from J, the junction contained 4 bases not matched to a gene. Germline loops: CDR1 SGHTA, CDR2 FQGNSA. The CDR3 is 15 amino acids.

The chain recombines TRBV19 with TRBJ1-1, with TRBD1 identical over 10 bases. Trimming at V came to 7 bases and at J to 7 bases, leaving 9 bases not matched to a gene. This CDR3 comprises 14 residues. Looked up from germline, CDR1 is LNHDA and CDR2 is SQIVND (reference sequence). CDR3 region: CASTLTGGLGEAFF. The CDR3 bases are TGTGCCAGTACCCTGACAGGGGGCCTAGGTGAAGCTTTCTTT. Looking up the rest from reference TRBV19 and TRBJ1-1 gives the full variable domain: DGGITQSPKYLFRKEGQNVTLSCEQNLNHDAMYWYRQDPGQGLRLIYYSQIVNDFQKGDIAEGYSVSREKKESFPLTVTSAQKNPTAFYLCASTLTGGLGEAFFGQGTRLTVV.

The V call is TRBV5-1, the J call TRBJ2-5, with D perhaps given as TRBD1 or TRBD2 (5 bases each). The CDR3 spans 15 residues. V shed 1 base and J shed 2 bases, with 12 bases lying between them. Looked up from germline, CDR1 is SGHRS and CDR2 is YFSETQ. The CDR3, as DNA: TGCGCCAGCAGCTTGAGGCCGGGGCGACAAGAGACCCAGTACTTC. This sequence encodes CASSLRPGRQETQYF.

The CDR3 loop reads CASSQPGRTEAFF. The CDR3 DNA reads TGTGCCAGCAGCCAACCCGGACGAACTGAAGCTTTCTTT. This chain links TRBV5-6 with TRBJ1-1; D not certain. Trimming took off 4 bases at V and 5 bases at J, with 12 bases between the two ends. The CDR3 is 13 residues long. Looked up from germline, CDR1 is SGHDT and CDR2 is YYEEEE.